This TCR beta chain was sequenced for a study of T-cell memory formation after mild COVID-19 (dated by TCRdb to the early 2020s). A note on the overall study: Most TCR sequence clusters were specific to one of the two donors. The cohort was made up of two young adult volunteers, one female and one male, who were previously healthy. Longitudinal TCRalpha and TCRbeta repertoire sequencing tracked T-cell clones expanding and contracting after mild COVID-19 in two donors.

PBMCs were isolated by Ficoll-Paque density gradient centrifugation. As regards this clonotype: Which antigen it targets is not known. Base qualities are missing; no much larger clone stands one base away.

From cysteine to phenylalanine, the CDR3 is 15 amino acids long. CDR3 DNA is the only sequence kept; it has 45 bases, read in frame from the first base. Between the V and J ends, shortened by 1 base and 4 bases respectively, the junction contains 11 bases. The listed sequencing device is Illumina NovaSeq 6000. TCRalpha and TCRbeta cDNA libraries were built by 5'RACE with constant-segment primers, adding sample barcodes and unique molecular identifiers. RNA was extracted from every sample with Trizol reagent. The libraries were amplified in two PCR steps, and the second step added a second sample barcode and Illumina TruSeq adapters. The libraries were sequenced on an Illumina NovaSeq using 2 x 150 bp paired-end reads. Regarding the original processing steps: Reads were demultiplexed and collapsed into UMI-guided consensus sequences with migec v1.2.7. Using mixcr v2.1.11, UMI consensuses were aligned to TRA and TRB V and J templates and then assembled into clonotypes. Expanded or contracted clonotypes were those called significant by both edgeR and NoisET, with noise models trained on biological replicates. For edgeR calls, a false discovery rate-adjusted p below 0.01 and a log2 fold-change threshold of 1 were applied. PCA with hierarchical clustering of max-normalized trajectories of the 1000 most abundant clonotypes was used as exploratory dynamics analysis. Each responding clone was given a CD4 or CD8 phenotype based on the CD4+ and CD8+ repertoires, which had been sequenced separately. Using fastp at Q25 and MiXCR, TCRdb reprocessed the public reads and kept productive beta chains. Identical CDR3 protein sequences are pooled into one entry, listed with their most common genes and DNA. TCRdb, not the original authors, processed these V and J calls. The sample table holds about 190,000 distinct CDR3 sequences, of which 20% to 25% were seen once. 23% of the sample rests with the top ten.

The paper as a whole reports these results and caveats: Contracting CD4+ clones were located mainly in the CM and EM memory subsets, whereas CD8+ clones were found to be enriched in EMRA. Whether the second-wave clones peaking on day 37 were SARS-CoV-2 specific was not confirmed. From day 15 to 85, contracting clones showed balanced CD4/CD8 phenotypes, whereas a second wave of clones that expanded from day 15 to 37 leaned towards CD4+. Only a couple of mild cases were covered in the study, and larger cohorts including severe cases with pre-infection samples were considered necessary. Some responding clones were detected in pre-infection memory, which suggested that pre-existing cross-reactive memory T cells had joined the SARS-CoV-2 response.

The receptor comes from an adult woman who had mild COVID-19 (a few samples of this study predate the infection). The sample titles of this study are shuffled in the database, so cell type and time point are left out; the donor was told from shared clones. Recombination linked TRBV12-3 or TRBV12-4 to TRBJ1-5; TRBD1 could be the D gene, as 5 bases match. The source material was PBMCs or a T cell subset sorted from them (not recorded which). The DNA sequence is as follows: TGTGCCAGCAGTTTAGTAGAGGGGCCTAATCAGCCCCAGCATTTT. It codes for CASSLVEGPNQPQHF.